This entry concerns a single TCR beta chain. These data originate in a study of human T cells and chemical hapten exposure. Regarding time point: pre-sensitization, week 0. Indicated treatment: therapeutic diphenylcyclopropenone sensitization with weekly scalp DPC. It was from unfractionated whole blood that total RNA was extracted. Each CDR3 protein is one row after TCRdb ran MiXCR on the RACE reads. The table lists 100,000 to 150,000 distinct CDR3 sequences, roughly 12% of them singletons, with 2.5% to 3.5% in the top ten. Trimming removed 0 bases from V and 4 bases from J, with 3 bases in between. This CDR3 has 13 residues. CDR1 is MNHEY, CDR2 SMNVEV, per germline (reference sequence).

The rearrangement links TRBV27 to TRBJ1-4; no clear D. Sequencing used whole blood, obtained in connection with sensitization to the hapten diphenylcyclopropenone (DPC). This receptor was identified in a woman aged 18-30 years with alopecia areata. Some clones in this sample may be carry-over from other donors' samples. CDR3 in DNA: TGTGCCAGCAGTTTATCCGTTAATGAAAAACTGTTTTTT. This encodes CASSLSVNEKLFF. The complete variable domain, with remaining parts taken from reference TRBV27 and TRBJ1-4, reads EAQVTQNPRYLITVTGKKLTVTCSQNMNHEYMSWYRQDPGLGLRQIYYSMNVEVTDKGDVPEGYKVSRKEKRNFPLILESPSPNQTSLYFCASSLSVNEKLFFGSGTQLSVL.